This TCR beta chain originates from a study of T cells in Graves' hyperthyroidism and ophthalmopathy (dated by TCRdb to the late 2010s). Regarding the research as a whole: Peripheral blood was sampled at the time of initial diagnosis, prior to any treatment. To identify distinguishing TCR V-J signatures, a discovery cohort of around 100 patients was used, comprising roughly 45 with Graves' ophthalmopathy and some 60 with stable Graves' hyperthyroidism. Prospective prediction of ophthalmopathy was tested in an independent validation cohort consisting of roughly 20 hyperthyroidism patients and some 17 patients who later progressed to ophthalmopathy. For training and testing, the 100 or so patients in the discovery cohort were randomly divided in a 7:3 ratio. In about 6 Graves' hyperthyroidism patients, the study also compared T-cell repertoires from thyroid tissue with T-cell repertoires from blood. Following sampling, methimazole starting at 30 mg daily was given to hyperthyroidism patients, and high-dose intravenous methylprednisolone was given to ophthalmopathy patients. The paper reports TCR Vbeta CDR3 sequencing of over 120 peripheral blood samples: fewer than 50 ophthalmopathy, under 85 hyperthyroidism and about 17 progressor patients.

Amplification of TCR beta CDR3 regions was carried out from RNA transcripts. The TCR CDR3 was subjected to a first round of RT-PCR using the HTBI primer set and the Qiagen OneStep RT-PCR kit. Libraries were constructed in a second round of multiplex PCR, after which size selection and purification were carried out. Sequencing of the libraries was done on an Illumina HiSeq2000 using paired-end 100 bp reads. Regarding the original processing steps: SOAPnuke was used to process the raw data, throwing out any read that contained adapters or uncalled bases, had a mean Phred below 15, or lacked an exact constant-primer or identifier match. COPE v1.2.5 was used to merge the high-quality paired reads, and each unique nucleotide sequence was defined as a clonotype. MiTCR v1.1 was used to align the clonotypes against IMGT TRBV, TRBD and TRBJ reference segments. The analysis was restricted to V-J combinations with a frequency above 0.0001, which together covered approximately 99% of the repertoires. The TCS score was defined as F50 (clonal expansion) divided by E x V (chaos), with BLOSUM62-based TCRdist calculated between CDR3 peptides within each V-J. Welch's t-statistics and random forest reduced several hundred V-J features to under 15, which were used in a naive Bayes classifier (R e1071). Starting from the raw public reads, TCRdb applied fastp trimming at Q25, assembled clones with MiXCR and retained in-frame beta chains. Each CDR3 protein gets just one entry, which takes the most common genes and DNA from the rows behind it. TCRdb's processing, not the authors', yielded these V and J calls. The sample table holds 550,000 to 800,000 distinct CDR3 sequences, of which about 15% were seen once. About 8.4% of the sample belongs to the ten largest clones.

Stable Graves' hyperthyroidism was defined as the absence of progression to ophthalmopathy over 18 months of follow-up. The hyperthyroidism patients were between 18 and 65 years old and newly diagnosed, with a disease duration of less than 2 months. The study excluded patients with uncontrolled infections, other autoimmune diseases, pregnancy or lactation. Diagnoses were based on clinical symptoms, serum thyroxine and TRAb, thyroid ultrasound and orbital computed tomography. Ficoll-Paque density gradient centrifugation was used to isolate PBMCs from about 9 ml of fresh peripheral blood. Total RNA was extracted using Trizol reagent, and RNA quality was assessed on an Agilent 2100 Bioanalyzer. The study at large found these results: Most expanded thyroid clonotypes (frequency above 0.001) were also found in blood, which suggests that blood repertoires may mirror thyroid immune responses. In validation, the model predicted progression to ophthalmopathy with approximately 71% sensitivity and around 72% specificity, a median of roughly seven months before onset. Ophthalmopathy was separated from stable hyperthyroidism by a 13 V-J signature model, with around 88% sensitivity and about 81% specificity obtained in cross-validation and 80%/75% obtained in testing. No statistical method was used to set the sample size in advance, and investigators knew the group allocation.

The CDR3 holds 14 amino acids from the cysteine to the phenylalanine. The CDR3 DNA has 42 bases and is translated from base 1. Trimming costs V 5 bases and J 0 bases, and their ends lie 13 bases apart. CDR1 DFQATT and CDR2 SNEGSKA are derived from the germline V gene (reference sequence). This clonotype was detected ten times or more. It lacks a known antigen. No per-base quality is available; no much larger clone lies one base away. The V gene is TRBV20-1 and the J gene is TRBJ1-1; the D gene cannot be resolved reliably. The specimen sequenced was blood. The receptor was isolated from a man between 18 and 29 years old with Graves' hyperthyroidism. The CDR3 reads CSAPGAAMNTEAFF. In nucleotide form, the sequence is TGCAGTGCTCCCGGAGCCGCGATGAACACTGAAGCTTTCTTT.